This record covers a single T cell receptor beta chain. The entry originates in a study of CD8 T cells in Susac syndrome. V dropped 4 bases and J dropped 6 bases, with 16 bases sitting between them. Germline loops: CDR1 SGHNT, CDR2 YYREEE (reference sequence). This CDR3 has 15 amino acids. RNA in amounts of about 0.5 to 1 ug was reverse transcribed with random hexamers. With immunoSEQ multiplex PCR, TCR beta CDR3 was amplified across 54 Vbeta and 13 Jbeta. TCRdb redid the calling of the immunoSEQ multiplex PCR reads with MiXCR, one entry per CDR3 protein. The data contain 350,000 to 550,000 distinct CDR3 sequences, around 85% of them singletons. Stable or active relapsing-remitting multiple sclerosis, untreated and meeting revised McDonald criteria, defined the controls. The CD8+ and CD4+ T cells were isolated magnetically using a negative isolation approach, whereas the TEMRA cells were enriched by FACS.

This sequence was found in a human donor with multiple sclerosis. The chain uses TRBV5-4 and TRBJ2-2, with D possibly being TRBD1 or TRBD2 (7 bases each). Material: CD8+ T cells from PBMCs. CDR3 DNA sequence: TGTGCCAGCAGCCCAGGGGGGGTGCTATCCGGGGAGCTGTTTTTT. This gives the protein CASSPGGVLSGELFF.